This T cell receptor (beta chain) appears in the sequencing data of a study of cytomegalovirus exposure and HLA in healthy donors. Study-wide results and limits: Cytomegalovirus status, reportedly, was diagnosed with high specificity and sensitivity by the classifier. Many donors carried some public TCRs, although rarity characterized most TCR sequences. The authors enumerated over 150 TCR beta chains as linked to cytomegalovirus.

As to this clone: What it binds is not known.

Clones were read by immunoSEQ multiplex PCR, and TCRdb kept only the in-frame ones, dropping some. The sample lists 130,000 to 150,000 clones, 80% to 90% occurring once. The CDR3 contains 14 residues. CDR1 and CDR2 from the germline V gene are LNHDA and SQIVND (reference sequence). V was shortened by 3 bases and J by 5 bases, with 13 bases between the two germline ends. The origin of this receptor is a man between 18 and 29 years old in good health and CMV-seropositive. The chain carries TRBV19 and TRBJ1-1; D perhaps matches TRBD1 (6 bases). Sample: PBMCs. The CDR3 reads CASSILGGGTEAFF. The CDR3 DNA is TGTGCCAGTAGTATTTTAGGGGGAGGGACTGAAGCTTTCTTT. The full variable domain, with the rest looked up from reference TRBV19 and TRBJ1-1, is DGGITQSPKYLFRKEGQNVTLSCEQNLNHDAMYWYRQDPGQGLRLIYYSQIVNDFQKGDIAEGYSVSREKKESFPLTVTSAQKNPTAFYLCASSILGGGTEAFFGQGTRLTVV.